This T cell receptor (beta chain) emerged from a study of blood T cell repertoires in COVID-19. Study information: The cDNA or gDNA used as material had been derived from T cells, B-cell-depleted T cells, or PBMCs.

Participants spanned ages 18 to 89 years and resided in 20 to 30 US areas. Cohort placement rested on clinical history that participants reported themselves. It was within 2 weeks before study entry that exposed participants met a COVID-19 case. This clone was seen more than once but under ten times. Using immunoSEQ multiplex PCR, the repertoire was profiled, and TCRdb retains in-frame clones only, with some absent. This table has a few hundred thousand clones, approximately 90% appearing once. The CDR3 sequence is 16 residues long. CDR1 is LNHDA, CDR2 SQIVND, per germline (reference sequence). Between the trimmed V and J ends, which lost 4 bases and 4 bases, there was a span of 16 bases.

The genes are TRBV19 and TRBJ1-4; D is possibly TRBD1 (6 bases). The sequencing input was PBMCs or T cells enriched from blood (not recorded which). The receptor was isolated from a woman aged 40 to 49 who had been exposed to COVID-19. The CDR3 coding sequence is TGTGCCAGTAGTAATAGCAGGGGCCAATTTAATGAAAAACTGTTTTTT. Its translation: CASSNSRGQFNEKLFF.